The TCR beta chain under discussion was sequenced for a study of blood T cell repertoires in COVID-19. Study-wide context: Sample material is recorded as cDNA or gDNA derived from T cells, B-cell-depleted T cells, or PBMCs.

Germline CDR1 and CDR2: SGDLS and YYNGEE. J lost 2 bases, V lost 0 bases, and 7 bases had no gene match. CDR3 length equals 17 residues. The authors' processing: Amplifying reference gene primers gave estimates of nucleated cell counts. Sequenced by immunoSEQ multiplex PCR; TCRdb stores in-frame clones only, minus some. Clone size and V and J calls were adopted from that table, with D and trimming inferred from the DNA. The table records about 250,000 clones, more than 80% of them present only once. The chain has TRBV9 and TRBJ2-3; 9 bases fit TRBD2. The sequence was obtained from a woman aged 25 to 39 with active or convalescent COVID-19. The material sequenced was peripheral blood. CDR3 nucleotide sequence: TGTGCCAGCAGCGTAGAGGCTAGCGGGGATGCCACAGATACGCAGTATTTT. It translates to CASSVEASGDATDTQYF.